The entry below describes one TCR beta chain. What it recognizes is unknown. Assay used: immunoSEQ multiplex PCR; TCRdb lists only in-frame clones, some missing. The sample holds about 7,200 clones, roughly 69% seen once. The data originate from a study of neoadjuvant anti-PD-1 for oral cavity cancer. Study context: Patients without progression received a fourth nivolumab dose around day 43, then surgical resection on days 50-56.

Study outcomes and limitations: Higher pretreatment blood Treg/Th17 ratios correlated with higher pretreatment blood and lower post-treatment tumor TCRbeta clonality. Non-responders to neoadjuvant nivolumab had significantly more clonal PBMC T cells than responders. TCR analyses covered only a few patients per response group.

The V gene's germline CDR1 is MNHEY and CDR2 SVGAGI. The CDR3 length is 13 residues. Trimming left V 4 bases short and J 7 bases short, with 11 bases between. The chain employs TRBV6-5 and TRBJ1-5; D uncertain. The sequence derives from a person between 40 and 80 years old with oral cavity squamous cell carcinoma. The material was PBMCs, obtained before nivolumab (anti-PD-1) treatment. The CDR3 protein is CASSLSYRQPQHF. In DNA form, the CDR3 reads TGTGCCAGCAGTTTGTCATATAGGCAGCCCCAGCATTTT.